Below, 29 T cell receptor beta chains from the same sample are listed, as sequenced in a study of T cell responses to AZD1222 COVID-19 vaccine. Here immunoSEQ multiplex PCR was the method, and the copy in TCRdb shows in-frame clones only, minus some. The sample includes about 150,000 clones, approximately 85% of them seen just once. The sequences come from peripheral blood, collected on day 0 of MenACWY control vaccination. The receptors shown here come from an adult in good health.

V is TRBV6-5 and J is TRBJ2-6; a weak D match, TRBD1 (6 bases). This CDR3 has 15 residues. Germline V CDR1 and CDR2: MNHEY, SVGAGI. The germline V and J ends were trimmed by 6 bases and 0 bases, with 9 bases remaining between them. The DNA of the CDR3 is TGTGCCAGCAGCGTACAGGGCTCTGGGGCCAACGTCCTGACTTTC. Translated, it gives CASSVQGSGANVLTF.

The CDR3 DNA reads as TGTGCCAGCTCACCTAACTATAATTCACCCCTCCACTTT. It is translated as CASSPNYNSPLHF. The chain has TRBV18 and TRBJ1-6; D uncertain. The V end lost 3 bases, the J end lost 3 bases, and 3 bases lay between the germline ends. The CDR3 is 13 residues long. The germline CDR1 and CDR2 sequences are KGHSH and LQKENI. Complete variable domain (other parts from reference TRBV18 and TRBJ1-6): NAGVMQNPRHLVRRRGQEARLRCSPMKGHSHVYWYRQLPEEGLKFMVYLQKENIIDESGMPKERFSAEFPKEGPSILRIQQVVRGDSAAYFCASSPNYNSPLHFGNGTRLTVT.

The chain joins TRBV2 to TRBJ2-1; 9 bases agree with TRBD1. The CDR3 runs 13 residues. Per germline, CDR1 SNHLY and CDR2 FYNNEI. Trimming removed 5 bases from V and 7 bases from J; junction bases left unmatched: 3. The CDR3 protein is CASSRDRGNEQFF. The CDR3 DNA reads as TGTGCCAGCAGTCGAGACAGGGGGAATGAGCAGTTCTTC.

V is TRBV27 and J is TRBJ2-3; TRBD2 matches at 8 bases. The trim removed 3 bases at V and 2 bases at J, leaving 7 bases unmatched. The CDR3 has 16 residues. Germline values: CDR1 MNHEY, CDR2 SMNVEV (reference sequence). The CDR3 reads CASSFRAGATTDTQYF. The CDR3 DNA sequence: TGTGCCAGCAGTTTTAGAGCGGGGGCTACCACAGATACGCAGTATTTT.

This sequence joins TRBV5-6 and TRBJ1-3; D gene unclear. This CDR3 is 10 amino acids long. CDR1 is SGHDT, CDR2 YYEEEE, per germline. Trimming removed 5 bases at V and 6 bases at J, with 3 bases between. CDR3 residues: CASRLNTIYF. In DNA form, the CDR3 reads TGTGCCAGCAGATTAAACACCATATATTTT.

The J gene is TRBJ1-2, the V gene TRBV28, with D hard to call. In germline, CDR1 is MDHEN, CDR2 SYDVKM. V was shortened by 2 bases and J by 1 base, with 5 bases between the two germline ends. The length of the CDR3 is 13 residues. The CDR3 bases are TGTGCCAGCAGTTTAGCGCTTAACTATGGCTACACCTTC. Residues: CASSLALNYGYTF.

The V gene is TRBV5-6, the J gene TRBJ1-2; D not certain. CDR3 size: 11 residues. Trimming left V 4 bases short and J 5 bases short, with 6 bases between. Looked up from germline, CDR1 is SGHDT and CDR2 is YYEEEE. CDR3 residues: CASSTGYGYTF. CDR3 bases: TGTGCCAGCAGCACGGGTTATGGCTACACCTTC.

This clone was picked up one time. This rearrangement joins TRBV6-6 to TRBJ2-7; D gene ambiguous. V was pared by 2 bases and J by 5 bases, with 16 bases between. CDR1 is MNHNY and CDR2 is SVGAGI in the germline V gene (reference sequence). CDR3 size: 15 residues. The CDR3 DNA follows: TGTGCCAGCAGTTACGTCGGGTCGGGTGGGAACGAGCAGTACGTC. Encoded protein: CASSYVGSGGNEQYV.

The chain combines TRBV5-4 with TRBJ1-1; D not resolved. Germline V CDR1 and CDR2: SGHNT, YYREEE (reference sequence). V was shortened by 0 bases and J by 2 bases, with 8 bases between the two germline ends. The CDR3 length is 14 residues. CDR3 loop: CASSLAGTNTEAFF. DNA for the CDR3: TGTGCCAGCAGCTTGGCCGGAACAAACACTGAAGCTTTCTTT.

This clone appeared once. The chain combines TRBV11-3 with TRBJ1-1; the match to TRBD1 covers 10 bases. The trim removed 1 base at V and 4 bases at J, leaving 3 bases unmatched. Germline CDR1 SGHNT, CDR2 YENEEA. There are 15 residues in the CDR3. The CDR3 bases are TGTGCCAGCAGCTTAGGGACAGGGGGGGCCACTGAAGCTTTCTTT. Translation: CASSLGTGGATEAFF.

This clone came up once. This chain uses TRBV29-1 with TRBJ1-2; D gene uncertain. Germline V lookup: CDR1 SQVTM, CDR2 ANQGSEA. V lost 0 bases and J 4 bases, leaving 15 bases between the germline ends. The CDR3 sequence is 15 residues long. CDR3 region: CSVEEPVRGFYGYTF. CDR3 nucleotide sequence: TGCAGCGTTGAAGAACCGGTCCGGGGTTTCTATGGCTACACCTTC.

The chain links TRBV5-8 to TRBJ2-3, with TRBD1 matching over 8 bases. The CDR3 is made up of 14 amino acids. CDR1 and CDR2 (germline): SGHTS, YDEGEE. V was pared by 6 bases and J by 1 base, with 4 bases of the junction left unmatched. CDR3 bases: TGTGCCAGCATCAACAGGGGGGGCACAGATACGCAGTATTTT. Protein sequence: CASINRGGTDTQYF.

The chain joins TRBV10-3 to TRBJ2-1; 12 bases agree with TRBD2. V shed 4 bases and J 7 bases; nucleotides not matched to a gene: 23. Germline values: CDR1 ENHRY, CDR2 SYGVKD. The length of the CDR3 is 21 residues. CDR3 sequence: CAISASESALAGGPRGNEQFF. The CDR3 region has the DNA TGTGCCATCAGTGCAAGTGAGTCGGCTCTAGCGGGGGGGCCGAGGGGAAATGAGCAGTTCTTC.

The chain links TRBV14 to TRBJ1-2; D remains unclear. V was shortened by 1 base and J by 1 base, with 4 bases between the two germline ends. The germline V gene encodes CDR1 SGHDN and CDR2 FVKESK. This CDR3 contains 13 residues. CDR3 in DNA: TGTGCCAGCAGCCAAGGTATTAACTATGGCTACACCTTC. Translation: CASSQGINYGYTF.

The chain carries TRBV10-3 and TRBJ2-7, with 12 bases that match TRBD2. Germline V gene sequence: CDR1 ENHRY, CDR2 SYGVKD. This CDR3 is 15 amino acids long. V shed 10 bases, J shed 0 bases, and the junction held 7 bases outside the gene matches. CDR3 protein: CATSPTSGSSYEQYF. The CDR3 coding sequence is TGTGCCACCTCCCCGACTAGCGGGAGCTCCTACGAGCAGTACTTC.

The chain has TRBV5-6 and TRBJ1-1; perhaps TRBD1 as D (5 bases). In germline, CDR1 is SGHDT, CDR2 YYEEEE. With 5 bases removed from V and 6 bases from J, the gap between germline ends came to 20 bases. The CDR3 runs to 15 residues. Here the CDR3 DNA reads TGTGCCAGCAGGGAAAGGACATCAGGGATCGCTGAAGCTTTCTTT. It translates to CASRERTSGIAEAFF.

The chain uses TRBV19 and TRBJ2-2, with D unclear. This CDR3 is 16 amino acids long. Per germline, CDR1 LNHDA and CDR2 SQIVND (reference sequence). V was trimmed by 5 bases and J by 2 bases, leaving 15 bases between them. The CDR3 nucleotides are TGTGCCAGTAGTTCAACGACAACGACCAACACCGGGGAGCTGTTTTTT. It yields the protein CASSSTTTTNTGELFF.

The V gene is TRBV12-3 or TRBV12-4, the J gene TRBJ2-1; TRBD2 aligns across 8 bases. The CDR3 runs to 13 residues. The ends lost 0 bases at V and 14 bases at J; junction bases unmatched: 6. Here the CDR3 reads CASSLAQLRGEFF. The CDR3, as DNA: TGTGCCAGCAGTTTAGCGCAATTGCGGGGGGAGTTCTTC.

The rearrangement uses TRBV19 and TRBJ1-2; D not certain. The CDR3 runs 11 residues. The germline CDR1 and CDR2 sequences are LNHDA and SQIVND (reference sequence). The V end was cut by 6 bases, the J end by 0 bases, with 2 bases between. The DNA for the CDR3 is TGTGCCAGTAGCACTAACTATGGCTACACCTTC. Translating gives CASSTNYGYTF.

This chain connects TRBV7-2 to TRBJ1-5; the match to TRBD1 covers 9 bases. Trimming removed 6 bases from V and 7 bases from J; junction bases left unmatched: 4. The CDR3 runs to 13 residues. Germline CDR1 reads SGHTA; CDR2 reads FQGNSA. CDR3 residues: CASSSDRGQPQHF. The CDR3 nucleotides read TGTGCCAGCAGTTCGGACAGGGGCCAGCCCCAGCATTTT.

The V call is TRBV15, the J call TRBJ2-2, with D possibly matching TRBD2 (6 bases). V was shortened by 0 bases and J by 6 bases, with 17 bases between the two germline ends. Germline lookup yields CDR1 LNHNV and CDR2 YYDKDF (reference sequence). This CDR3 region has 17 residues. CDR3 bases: TGTGCCACCAGCAGAGATGGGCGGGGCTATGGGGCCGGGGAGCTGTTTTTT. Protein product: CATSRDGRGYGAGELFF.

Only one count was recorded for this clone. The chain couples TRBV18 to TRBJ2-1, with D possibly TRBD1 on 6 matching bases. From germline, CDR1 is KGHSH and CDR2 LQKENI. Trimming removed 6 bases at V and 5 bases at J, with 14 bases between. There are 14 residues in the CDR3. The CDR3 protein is CASSNQGRNNEQFF. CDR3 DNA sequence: TGTGCCAGCTCTAACCAGGGGAGAAACAATGAGCAGTTCTTC.

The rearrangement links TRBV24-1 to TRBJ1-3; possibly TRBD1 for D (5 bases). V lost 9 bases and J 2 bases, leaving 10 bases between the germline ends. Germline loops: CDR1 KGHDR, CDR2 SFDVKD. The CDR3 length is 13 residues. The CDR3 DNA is TGTGCCACCCCACCAGGGACTGGAAACACCATATATTTT. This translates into CATPPGTGNTIYF.

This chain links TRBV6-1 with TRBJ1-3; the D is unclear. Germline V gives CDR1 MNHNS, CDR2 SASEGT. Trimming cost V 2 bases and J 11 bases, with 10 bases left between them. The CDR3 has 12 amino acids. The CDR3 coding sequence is TGTGCCAGCAGTGAAAGGGCTTTTTCCATATATTTT. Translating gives CASSERAFSIYF.

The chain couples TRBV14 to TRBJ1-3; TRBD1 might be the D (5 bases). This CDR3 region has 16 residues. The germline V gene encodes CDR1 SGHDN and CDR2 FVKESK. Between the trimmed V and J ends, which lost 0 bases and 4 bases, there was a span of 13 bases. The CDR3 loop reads CASSQERGLRGNTIYF. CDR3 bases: TGTGCCAGCAGCCAAGAGAGGGGCCTTCGGGGAAACACCATATATTTT.

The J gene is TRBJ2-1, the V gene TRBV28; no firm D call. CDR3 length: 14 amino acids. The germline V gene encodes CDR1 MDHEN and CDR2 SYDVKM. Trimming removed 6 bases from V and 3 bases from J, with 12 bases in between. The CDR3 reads CASSSVGVYNEQFF. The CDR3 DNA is TGTGCCAGCAGCTCAGTCGGAGTCTACAATGAGCAGTTCTTC.

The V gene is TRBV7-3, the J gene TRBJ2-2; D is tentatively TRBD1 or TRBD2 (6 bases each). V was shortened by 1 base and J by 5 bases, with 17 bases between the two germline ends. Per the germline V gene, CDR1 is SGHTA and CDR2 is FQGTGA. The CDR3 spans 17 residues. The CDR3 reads CASSLNNRGQLTGELFF. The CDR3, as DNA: TGTGCCAGCAGCTTAAATAACCGGGGGCAATTAACCGGGGAGCTGTTTTTT.

CDR3 loop: CASSFLSKPGEQYV. CDR3 bases: TGTGCCAGCAGCTTTCTCTCCAAACCGGGCGAGCAGTACGTC. The gene calls are TRBV5-6 and TRBJ2-7; D uncertain. Germline V lookup: CDR1 SGHDT, CDR2 YYEEEE. There are 14 residues in the CDR3. V was trimmed by 2 bases and J by 6 bases, leaving 15 bases between them.

The CDR3 loop reads CASTSRTLGEKLFF. CDR3 coding DNA: TGTGCCAGCACTTCCAGGACATTAGGTGAAAAACTGTTTTTT. V is TRBV7-3 and J is TRBJ1-4, with D possibly matching TRBD1 (5 bases). This CDR3 has 14 residues. Germline V gives CDR1 SGHTA, CDR2 FQGTGA. Trimming stripped 7 bases from V and 7 bases from J, with 16 bases between.